These 28 T cell receptor beta chains were sequenced from one sample in a study of cytomegalovirus exposure and HLA in healthy donors. It was with 60 Vbeta and 13 Jbeta primers that the PCR ran. Only in-frame clones appear in the TCRdb table, and some are missing; sequencing was by immunoSEQ multiplex PCR. Counted here are approximately 150,000 clones, 60% to 80% occurring once; the ten biggest clones make up 3.7%. The sample comprised PBMCs. These receptors originate from a man aged 25 to 40 in good health and CMV-seropositive.

The chain couples TRBV6-7 to TRBJ2-5; maybe TRBD1 (6 bases). The DNA end is a closer match to TRBJ2-7, so the J assignment may be wrong. TRBV6-7 is known as an ORF, though its function is uncertain. The CDR3 runs to 19 residues. For the CDR3, the DNA is TGTGCCAGCAGTTACTCGACAGGAGGTCCCCGGGACACTCCCTACGAGCAGTACTTC. It is translated as CASSYSTGGPRDTPYEQYF.

The V gene is TRBV7-9, the J gene TRBJ2-3; 7 bases match TRBD1. The J segment lost 4 bases and the V segment lost 7 bases, leaving 8 bases of the junction unmatched. The length of the CDR3 is 14 residues. Germline V CDR1 and CDR2: SEHNR, FQNEAQ (reference sequence). CDR3 bases: TGTGCCAGCACCCGGGACAGTCCTTCAGATACGCAGTATTTT. This sequence encodes CASTRDSPSDTQYF.

The chain couples TRBV2 to TRBJ2-1; D uncertain. Trimming shortened V by 3 bases and J by 0 bases, and 12 bases separated the two germline ends. The CDR3 covers 16 residues. Germline CDR1 reads SNHLY; CDR2 reads FYNNEI. In DNA form, the CDR3 reads TGTGCCAGCAGTGATTGGCAGGCCTTCTCCTACAATGAGCAGTTCTTC. Translating gives CASSDWQAFSYNEQFF. The variable domain in full, with the rest retrieved from reference TRBV2 and TRBJ2-1, is EPEVTQTPSHQVTQMGQEVILRCVPISNHLYFYWYRQILGQKVEFLVSFYNNEISEKSEIFDDQFSVERPDGSNFTLKIRSTKLEDSAMYFCASSDWQAFSYNEQFFGPGTRLTVL.

The chain couples TRBV6-5 to TRBJ1-4; 7 bases are a match to TRBD1. The ends lost 2 bases at V and 8 bases at J; junction bases unmatched: 8. In germline, CDR1 is MNHEY, CDR2 SVGAGI. The CDR3 loop spans 15 amino acids. CDR3 nucleotides: TGTGCCAGCAGTTACGGGACAGTCCCAAGGGAAAAACTGTTTTTT. Translation: CASSYGTVPREKLFF.

This clone was picked up one time. The chain combines TRBV5-1 with TRBJ1-2, with unresolved D. This CDR3 has 14 amino acids. Germline CDR1 is SGHRS and CDR2 is YFSETQ. V shed 0 bases and J shed 7 bases, with 13 bases lying between them. The CDR3 nucleotides are TGCGCCAGCAGCTTGGGGCCCCCCGCTGGTGGCTACACCTTC. Translating gives CASSLGPPAGGYTF.

The chain employs TRBV5-6 and TRBJ1-6; perhaps TRBD1 as D (6 bases). Per germline, CDR1 SGHDT and CDR2 YYEEEE. V dropped 6 bases and J dropped 7 bases, with 14 bases sitting between them. The CDR3 runs to 14 residues. The CDR3 region has the DNA TGTGCCAGCACCTACGGGGGGCGGAATTCACCCCTCCACTTT. Its translation: CASTYGGRNSPLHF. Full variable domain (outside the CDR3, taken from reference TRBV5-6 and TRBJ1-6): DAGVTQSPTHLIKTRGQQVTLRCSPKSGHDTVSWYQQALGQGPQFIFQYYEEEERQRGNFPDRFSGHQFPNYSSELNVNALLLGDSALYLCASTYGGRNSPLHFGNGTRLTVT.

The rearrangement joins TRBV4-1 to TRBJ2-7; 10 nucleotides agree with TRBD1. The CDR3 contains 16 residues. Germline lookup yields CDR1 MGHRA and CDR2 YSYEKL. The trim removed 2 bases at V and 2 bases at J, leaving 6 bases unmatched. CDR3 region: CASSQSSGQGAYEQYF. The CDR3 DNA reads as TGCGCCAGCAGCCAAAGCTCCGGACAGGGGGCCTACGAGCAGTACTTC.

The sample holds one count of this clone. CDR3 nucleotides: TGTGCCAGCAGCTACACAGGGATGGTCATGAACACTGAAGCTTTCTTT. Protein: CASSYTGMVMNTEAFF. This sequence joins TRBV7-9 and TRBJ1-1, with a tentative D call TRBD1 (6 bases). The V and J ends lost 4 bases and 0 bases respectively, with 15 bases between them. Germline V gene lookup returns CDR1 SEHNR and CDR2 FQNEAQ (reference sequence). The length of the CDR3 is 16 residues. The variable domain in full, completed from reference TRBV7-9 and TRBJ1-1, reads DTGVSQNPRHKITKRGQNVTFRCDPISEHNRLYWYRQTLGQGPEFLTYFQNEAQLEKSRLLSDRFSAERPKGSFSTLEIQRTEQGDSAMYLCASSYTGMVMNTEAFFGQGTRLTVV.

V gene TRBV6-5 combines with J gene TRBJ2-5; weak D call: TRBD1 (6 bases). The germline V gene encodes CDR1 MNHEY and CDR2 SVGAGI. Trimming removed 6 bases at V and 3 bases at J, with 11 bases between. The CDR3 totals 13 residues. CDR3 sequence: CASREQGEETQYF. The CDR3 bases are TGTGCCAGCAGAGAACAGGGAGAAGAGACCCAGTACTTC.

This rearrangement joins TRBV5-5 to TRBJ1-6; tentative D call: TRBD1 (6 bases). The CDR3 runs 15 residues. Trimming removed 4 bases at V and 9 bases at J, with 17 bases between. Looked up from germline, CDR1 is SGHKS and CDR2 is YYEKEE (reference sequence). The CDR3 DNA sequence: TGTGCCAGCAGCCGATTGACAGGCGAGGGTTCACCCCTCCACTTT. Translated: CASSRLTGEGSPLHF.

The V gene is TRBV5-1, the J gene TRBJ1-2, with TRBD1 matching over 10 bases. Looked up from germline, CDR1 is SGHRS and CDR2 is YFSETQ. CDR3 length: 16 residues. The trim removed 0 bases at V and 6 bases at J, leaving 8 bases unmatched. CDR3 DNA: TGCGCCAGCAGCTTGGATTCTCGACAGGGGGCAAATGGCTACACCTTC. Its translation is CASSLDSRQGANGYTF. The whole variable domain, filled in from reference TRBV5-1 and TRBJ1-2, reads KAGVTQTPRYLIKTRGQQVTLSCSPISGHRSVSWYQQTPGQGLQFLFEYFSETQRNKGNFPGRFSGRQFSNSRSEMNVSTLELGDSALYLCASSLDSRQGANGYTFGSGTRLTVV.

The CDR3 here is CASSLIPGEKLFF. DNA of the CDR3: TGTGCCAGCAGCTTGATTCCGGGAGAAAAACTGTTTTTT. This chain joins TRBV5-4 and TRBJ1-4; D unresolved. The CDR3 length is 13 residues. CDR1 is SGHNT, CDR2 YYREEE, per germline (reference sequence). Between the trimmed V and J ends, which lost 1 base and 8 bases, there was a span of 9 bases.

This chain joins TRBV6-5 and TRBJ1-2; D is unclear. Per germline, CDR1 MNHEY and CDR2 SVGAGI. The CDR3 length is 14 residues. Trimming left V 2 bases short and J 4 bases short, with 11 bases between. The CDR3 DNA sequence: TGTGCCAGCAGTTACCAGCCTACTAGCTATGGCTACACCTTC. Amino acids: CASSYQPTSYGYTF.

The V call is TRBV2, the J call TRBJ1-5; no firm D call. The ends were cut back, 0 bases at V and 7 bases at J, with 7 bases in the middle. The CDR3 consists of 13 residues. Germline CDR1 SNHLY, CDR2 FYNNEI. The CDR3, as DNA: TGTGCCAGCAGTGAAGCCTCCCCCCAGCCCCAGCATTTT. It codes for CASSEASPQPQHF.

The rearrangement uses TRBV27 and TRBJ1-6, with 9 bases aligning to TRBD1. This CDR3 has 13 amino acids. Germline V gene data show CDR1 as MNHEY and CDR2 as SMNVEV (reference sequence). Germline trimming cut 3 bases from V and 13 bases from J; bases unmatched to any gene: 4. The DNA of the CDR3 is TGTGCCAGCAGTTTTTCGGGACAGGGCCCCCTCCACTTT. Translation: CASSFSGQGPLHF.

This chain connects TRBV30 to TRBJ2-7; TRBD2 matches 7 bases. Germline CDR1 reads GTSNPN; CDR2 reads SVGIG (reference sequence). V shed 3 bases and J 0 bases; nucleotides not matched to a gene: 8. The CDR3 has 15 residues. For the CDR3, the DNA is TGTGCCTGGAGAGAGAGAGCGGGGTCCTCCTACGAGCAGTACTTC. It specifies CAWRERAGSSYEQYF.

This clone was detected only once. This rearrangement joins TRBV4-1 to TRBJ2-7; no definite D call. This CDR3 has 14 residues. V lost 1 base to trimming and J lost 2 bases, with 9 bases between them. From germline, CDR1 is MGHRA and CDR2 YSYEKL. The CDR3 region is CASSQGVGTYEQYF. CDR3 bases: TGCGCCAGCAGCCAAGGAGTCGGTACCTACGAGCAGTACTTC.

This clone appeared a few times. The rearrangement links TRBV6-1 to TRBJ2-3; 7 bases are shared with TRBD2. V lost 4 bases, J lost 8 bases, and 12 bases stayed unmatched. This CDR3 is built from 15 residues. CDR1 and CDR2 from the germline V gene are MNHNS and SASEGT. In nucleotides, the CDR3 is TGTGCCAGCAGTGTTAGCGGGTTCATGATCGGTACGCAGTATTTT. Protein: CASSVSGFMIGTQYF.

This clone was detected only once. The chain couples TRBV7-3 to TRBJ1-5, with TRBD1 identical over 7 bases. The V gene's germline CDR1 is SGHTA and CDR2 FQGTGA. With V trimmed by 2 bases and J by 1 base, 11 bases remained unmatched. The CDR3 totals 18 residues. The CDR3 loop reads CASSLGRSGGESNQPQHF. The CDR3 nucleotides are TGTGCCAGCAGCTTAGGGAGATCAGGGGGAGAGAGCAATCAGCCCCAGCATTTT.

This clone has more than one count but fewer than ten. V and J are TRBV11-2 and TRBJ2-7; D may be TRBD2 (5 bases). Trimming removed 3 bases from V and 1 base from J, with 16 bases in between. This CDR3 has 16 amino acids. The germline V gene has CDR1 SGHAT and CDR2 FQNNGV. The CDR3 DNA follows: TGTGCCAGCAGCTTGCTATCCGGGGTTCCTTCCTACGAGCAGTACTTC. Translating gives CASSLLSGVPSYEQYF.

The chain recombines TRBV6-1 with TRBJ1-3; D may be TRBD1 (5 bases). Trimming cost V 3 bases and J 1 base, with 16 bases left between them. The length of the CDR3 is 17 residues. Germline V gives CDR1 MNHNS, CDR2 SASEGT. CDR3 sequence: CASSEWGGLISGNTIYF. The CDR3, as DNA: TGTGCCAGCAGTGAGTGGGGGGGACTAATTTCTGGAAACACCATATATTTT.

The chain joins TRBV4-2 to TRBJ2-7, with a weak D call TRBD1 (5 bases). The germline CDR1 and CDR2 sequences are LGHNA and YNFKEQ. Trimming took off 1 base at V and 5 bases at J, with 15 bases between the two ends. The CDR3 runs 15 residues. The CDR3 spells CASSQGPQGPHEQYF. Here the CDR3 DNA reads TGTGCCAGCAGCCAAGGGCCGCAGGGCCCCCACGAGCAGTACTTC.

The gene calls are TRBV27 and TRBJ2-1; tentative D call: TRBD1 (6 bases). Germline V gene sequence: CDR1 MNHEY, CDR2 SMNVEV (reference sequence). Between the trimmed V and J ends, which lost 6 bases and 4 bases, there was a span of 16 bases. The CDR3 length is 15 residues. CDR3 loop: CASSADRDTYNEQFF. The DNA for the CDR3 is TGTGCCAGCAGCGCAGACCGGGACACATACAATGAGCAGTTCTTC.

The rearrangement uses TRBV19 and TRBJ2-5; 9 bases match TRBD2. The CDR3 is made up of 15 amino acids. Germline trimming cut 8 bases from V and 6 bases from J; bases unmatched to any gene: 13. Germline loops: CDR1 LNHDA, CDR2 SQIVND (reference sequence). The DNA of the CDR3 is TGTGCCAGTCGGCTAGCGGGGTCTCCCGAGAAGACCCAGTACTTC. Amino acid sequence: CASRLAGSPEKTQYF.

V is TRBV7-3 and J is TRBJ1-1, with 7 bases that match TRBD1. The CDR3 spans 14 residues. The germline V gene has CDR1 SGHTA and CDR2 FQGTGA. V lost 4 bases, J lost 1 base, and 3 bases stayed unmatched. This chain's CDR3 is CASSSDRTNTEAFF. As DNA, the CDR3 is TGTGCCAGCAGCTCGGACAGGACGAACACTGAAGCTTTCTTT.

The chain combines TRBV29-1 with TRBJ1-1; 8 positions match TRBD1. V gave up 3 bases and J gave up 4 bases; unmatched junction bases: 10. This CDR3 region has 15 residues. In germline, CDR1 is SQVTM, CDR2 ANQGSEA. The chain's CDR3 is CSVEGQGAMGTEAFF. The CDR3 coding sequence is TGCAGCGTTGAGGGGCAGGGGGCCATGGGCACTGAAGCTTTCTTT.

V is TRBV28 and J is TRBJ2-3; a weak D match, TRBD2 (5 bases). V lost 7 bases and J 4 bases, leaving 9 bases between the germline ends. This CDR3 is built from 12 residues. Per the germline V gene, CDR1 is MDHEN and CDR2 is SYDVKM. The CDR3 region has the DNA TGTGCCAGCAACCTGAGGGCAGATACGCAGTATTTT. This sequence encodes CASNLRADTQYF.

The chain links TRBV7-2 to TRBJ2-5, with TRBD1 as a possible D gene (5 bases). The V end lost 7 bases, the J end lost 5 bases, and 14 bases lay between the germline ends. This CDR3 has 13 residues. Germline V gene lookup returns CDR1 SGHTA and CDR2 FQGNSA. For the CDR3, the DNA is TGTGCCAGCAACCAGGGAAGAGAGGAGACCCAGTACTTC. Its translation is CASNQGREETQYF.